This entry lists 18 T cell receptor beta chains sequenced from one sample in a study of blood T cell repertoires in COVID-19. Some clones are missing from TCRdb's copy, which holds only in-frame ones; the method was immunoSEQ multiplex PCR. This sample has approximately 360,000 clones, with more than 75% found just once. The sequencing input was PBMCs or T cells enriched from blood (not recorded which). The source of these receptors is a man aged 40-49 years in a cohort exposed to, infected with or recovered from COVID-19 (not recorded which).

This sequence joins TRBV18 and TRBJ1-1; possible D gene TRBD1, 5 bases. CDR3 length: 13 residues. Germline CDR1 and CDR2: KGHSH and LQKENI. V shed 3 bases and J shed 3 bases, with 8 bases lying between them. The CDR3 spells CASSPQTDTEAFF. In nucleotides, the CDR3 is TGTGCCAGCTCACCCCAGACAGACACTGAAGCTTTCTTT.

This chain joins TRBV5-1 and TRBJ1-1; tentatively, D is TRBD1 (6 bases). The CDR3 runs 15 residues. CDR1 and CDR2 (germline): SGHRS, YFSETQ. With 4 bases removed from V and 0 bases from J, the gap between germline ends came to 13 bases. The CDR3 bases are TGCGCCAGCAGCCCGATGGGGGGGCTGAACACTGAAGCTTTCTTT. Translation: CASSPMGGLNTEAFF.

The rearrangement joins TRBV18 to TRBJ2-1; unclear D gene. Trimming shortened V by 6 bases and J by 6 bases, and 9 bases separated the two germline ends. The V gene's germline CDR1 is KGHSH and CDR2 LQKENI. The CDR3 totals 12 residues. As DNA, the CDR3 is TGTGCCAGCTCTTCTGCGGCCAATGAGCAGTTCTTC. Amino acid sequence: CASSSAANEQFF.

The V gene is TRBV5-4, the J gene TRBJ2-7; D is possibly TRBD1 (5 bases). This CDR3 spans 13 amino acids. From germline, CDR1 is SGHNT and CDR2 YYREEE (reference sequence). Trimming took off 4 bases at V and 8 bases at J, with 16 bases between the two ends. CDR3 residues: CASSVVYDRKQYF. As DNA, the CDR3 is TGTGCCAGCAGCGTAGTTTACGACAGAAAGCAGTACTTC.

This chain joins TRBV25-1 and TRBJ2-7, with 9 bases fitting TRBD2. CDR1 is MGHDK, CDR2 SYGVNS, per germline. The trim removed 4 bases at V and 0 bases at J, leaving 1 base unmatched. The CDR3 has 14 amino acids. The CDR3 sequence: CASSGLADSYEQYF. The CDR3 coding sequence is TGTGCCAGCAGTGGACTAGCGGACTCCTACGAGCAGTACTTC.

CDR3 coding DNA: TGTGCCAGCAGCGCCGGACAGTTTGGGGGATCGTATTCACCCCTCCACTTT. This sequence encodes CASSAGQFGGSYSPLHF. The J gene is TRBJ1-6, the V gene TRBV7-9, with D perhaps matching TRBD1 (6 bases). CDR3 length: 17 amino acids. The germline gives CDR1 SEHNR, CDR2 FQNEAQ (reference sequence). Trimming left V 5 bases short and J 8 bases short, with 22 bases between.

The chain joins TRBV30 to TRBJ1-6, with 9 bases matching TRBD1. This CDR3 contains 15 residues. The germline V gene encodes CDR1 GTSNPN and CDR2 SVGIG (reference sequence). V lost 3 bases, J lost 6 bases, and 6 bases stayed unmatched. The CDR3 DNA reads TGTGCCTGGAGCCGGGACAGGGCGGCTAATTCACCCCTCCACTTT. It codes for CAWSRDRAANSPLHF.

This rearrangement joins TRBV5-1 to TRBJ1-1; D possibly corresponds to TRBD1 (5 bases). The CDR3 length is 15 residues. In germline, CDR1 is SGHRS, CDR2 YFSETQ. The V end was cut by 4 bases, the J end by 11 bases, with 24 bases between. CDR3 in amino acids: CASSGARSSFERAFF. The CDR3, as DNA: TGCGCCAGCAGCGGGGCCCGGTCATCCTTCGAACGGGCTTTCTTT.

The rearrangement joins TRBV19 to TRBJ2-1; D is uncertain. Trimming stripped 2 bases from V and 4 bases from J, with 3 bases between. CDR1 is LNHDA, CDR2 SQIVND, per germline (reference sequence). The CDR3 contains 12 residues. CDR3 DNA: TGTGCCAGTAGTATACGGTACAATGAGCAGTTCTTC. It specifies CASSIRYNEQFF.

CDR3 nucleotides: TGCGCCAGCAGCCCGGGACAGAGCACAGATACGCAGTATTTT. It yields the protein CASSPGQSTDTQYF. V and J are TRBV5-1 and TRBJ2-3, with 7 bases fitting TRBD1. V shed 4 bases and J 0 bases; nucleotides not matched to a gene: 2. Germline lookup yields CDR1 SGHRS and CDR2 YFSETQ. This CDR3 has 14 amino acids.

The CDR3 sequence: CASSPRDRLMKTQYF. The CDR3 DNA sequence: TGTGCCAGCTCACCCCGGGACAGGTTAATGAAGACCCAGTACTTC. This chain joins TRBV18 and TRBJ2-5, with 8 positions matching TRBD1. The junction had 9 bases not matched to a gene; V was cut back by 3 bases and J by 6 bases. CDR1 and CDR2 (germline): KGHSH, LQKENI. This CDR3 has 15 amino acids.

V gene TRBV11-1 combines with J gene TRBJ2-1, with D possibly being TRBD2 (6 bases). The V end was cut by 3 bases, the J end by 1 base, with 10 bases between. CDR1 and CDR2 (germline): SGHAT, FQDESV (reference sequence). The CDR3 spans 15 residues. CDR3: CASSLGGASYNEQFF. The CDR3 coding sequence is TGTGCCAGCAGCTTGGGCGGGGCTTCCTACAATGAGCAGTTCTTC.

The chain joins TRBV6-1 to TRBJ1-3, with TRBD1 matching over 9 bases. This CDR3 region has 16 residues. Germline V gene lookup returns CDR1 MNHNS and CDR2 SASEGT. The V segment lost 4 bases and the J segment 0 bases; nucleotides outside the gene matches: 4. The CDR3 DNA is TGTGCCAGCAGTGGGACAGGGGTCCTCTCTGGAAACACCATATATTTT. Its translation: CASSGTGVLSGNTIYF.

This chain links TRBV4-2 with TRBJ2-3; no reliable D call. Per germline, CDR1 LGHNA and CDR2 YNFKEQ. This CDR3 has 13 residues. The V end lost 3 bases, the J end lost 3 bases, and 7 bases lay between the germline ends. In nucleotides, the CDR3 is TGTGCCAGCAGCCAGCTAGGAACAGATACGCAGTATTTT. Translation: CASSQLGTDTQYF.

This chain links TRBV9 with TRBJ2-2; TRBD1 matches 9 bases. Trimming cost V 4 bases and J 1 base; bases outside gene matches: 2. CDR1 SGDLS and CDR2 YYNGEE come from the germline V gene. The CDR3 contains 15 residues. CDR3 protein: CASSRTGVNTGELFF. CDR3 nucleotide sequence: TGTGCCAGCAGCCGGACAGGGGTGAACACCGGGGAGCTGTTTTTT.

This chain connects TRBV7-9 to TRBJ2-4, with 12 bases that match TRBD1. The ends lost 5 bases at V and 6 bases at J; junction bases unmatched: 14. This CDR3 is 18 amino acids long. CDR1 and CDR2 (germline): SEHNR, FQNEAQ (reference sequence). The chain's CDR3 is CASSAGPRDRGRTNIQYF. The DNA of the CDR3 is TGTGCCAGCAGCGCGGGCCCCCGGGACAGGGGGCGGACAAACATTCAGTACTTC.

The chain carries TRBV21-1 and TRBJ2-7; no check of the table's D call, TRBD2, against the DNA was made. TRBV21-1 represents a pseudogene. The CDR3 is 15 residues long. DNA of the CDR3: TGTGCCAGCAGCAATTCCGGGAGGGAGATCTACGAGCAGTACTTC. The encoded protein is CASSNSGREIYEQYF.

In nucleotides, the CDR3 is TGTGCCAGCAGCTTAGGGGAGGGCCGCTACGAGCAGTACTTC. This translates into CASSLGEGRYEQYF. The J gene is TRBJ2-7, the V gene TRBV7-2; 7 positions agree with TRBD2. Germline CDR1 SGHTA, CDR2 FQGNSA. CDR3 length equals 14 residues. V was clipped by 1 base and J by 3 bases; unmatched bases: 3.